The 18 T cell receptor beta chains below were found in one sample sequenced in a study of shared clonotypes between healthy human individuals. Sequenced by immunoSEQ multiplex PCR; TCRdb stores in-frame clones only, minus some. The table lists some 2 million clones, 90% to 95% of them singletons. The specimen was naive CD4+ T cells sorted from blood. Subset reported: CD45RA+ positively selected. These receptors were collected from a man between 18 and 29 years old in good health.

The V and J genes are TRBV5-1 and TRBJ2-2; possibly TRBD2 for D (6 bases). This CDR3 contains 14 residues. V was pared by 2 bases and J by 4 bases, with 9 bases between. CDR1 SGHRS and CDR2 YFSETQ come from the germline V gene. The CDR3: CASSFELATGELFF. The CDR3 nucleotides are TGCGCCAGCAGCTTTGAACTAGCCACCGGGGAGCTGTTTTTT.

The CDR3 sequence: CASSRDREGNEQYF. The CDR3 DNA sequence: TGTGCCAGTAGTAGGGACAGGGAAGGGAACGAGCAGTACTTC. The J gene is TRBJ2-7, the V gene TRBV19, with 9 bases that match TRBD1. The CDR3 is 14 residues long. CDR1 LNHDA and CDR2 SQIVND come from the germline V gene (reference sequence). After removal of 4 bases from V and 5 bases from J, the junction contained 6 bases not matched to a gene.

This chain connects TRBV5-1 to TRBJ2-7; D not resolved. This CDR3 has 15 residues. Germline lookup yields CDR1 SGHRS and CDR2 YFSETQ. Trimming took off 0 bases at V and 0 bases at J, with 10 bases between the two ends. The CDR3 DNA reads TGCGCCAGCAGCTTGGGCGGCACCTACTCCTACGAGCAGTACTTC. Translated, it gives CASSLGGTYSYEQYF. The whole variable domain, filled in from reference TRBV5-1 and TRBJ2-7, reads KAGVTQTPRYLIKTRGQQVTLSCSPISGHRSVSWYQQTPGQGLQFLFEYFSETQRNKGNFPGRFSGRQFSNSRSEMNVSTLELGDSALYLCASSLGGTYSYEQYFGPGTRLTVT.

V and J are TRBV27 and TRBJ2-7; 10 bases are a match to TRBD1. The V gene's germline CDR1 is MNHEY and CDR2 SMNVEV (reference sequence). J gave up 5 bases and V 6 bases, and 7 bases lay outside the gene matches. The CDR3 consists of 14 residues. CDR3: CASSYGDRGNEQYF. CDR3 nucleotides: TGTGCCAGCAGCTACGGGGACAGGGGAAACGAGCAGTACTTC.

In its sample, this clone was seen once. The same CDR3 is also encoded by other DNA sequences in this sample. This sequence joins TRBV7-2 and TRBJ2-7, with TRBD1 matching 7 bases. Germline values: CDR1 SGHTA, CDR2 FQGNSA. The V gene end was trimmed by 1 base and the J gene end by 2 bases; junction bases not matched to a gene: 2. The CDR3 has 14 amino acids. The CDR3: CASSLGQGAYEQYF. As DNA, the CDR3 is TGTGCCAGCAGCTTAGGCCAGGGGGCCTACGAGCAGTACTTC. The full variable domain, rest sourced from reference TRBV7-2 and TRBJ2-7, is GAGVSQSPSNKVTEKGKDVELRCDPISGHTALYWYRQSLGQGLEFLIYFQGNSAPDKSGLPSDRFSAERTGGSVSTLTIQRTQQEDSAVYLCASSLGQGAYEQYFGPGTRLTVT.

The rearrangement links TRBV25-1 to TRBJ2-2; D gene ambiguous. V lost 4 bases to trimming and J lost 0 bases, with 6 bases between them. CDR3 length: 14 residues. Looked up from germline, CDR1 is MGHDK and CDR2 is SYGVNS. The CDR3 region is CASSGRSNTGELFF. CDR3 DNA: TGTGCCAGCAGTGGTCGTTCGAACACCGGGGAGCTGTTTTTT.

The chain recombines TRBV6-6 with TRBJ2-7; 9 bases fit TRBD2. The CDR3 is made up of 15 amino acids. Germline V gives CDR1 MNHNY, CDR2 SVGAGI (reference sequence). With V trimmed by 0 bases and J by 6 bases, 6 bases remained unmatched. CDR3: CASSYSKLAGPEQYF. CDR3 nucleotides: TGTGCCAGCAGTTACTCGAAACTAGCGGGTCCCGAGCAGTACTTC.

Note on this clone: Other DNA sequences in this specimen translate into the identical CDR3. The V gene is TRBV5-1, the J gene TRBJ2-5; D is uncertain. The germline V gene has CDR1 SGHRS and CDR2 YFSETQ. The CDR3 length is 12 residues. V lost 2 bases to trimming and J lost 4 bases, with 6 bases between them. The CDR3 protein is CASSLPGETQYF. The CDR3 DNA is TGCGCCAGCAGCTTACCTGGAGAGACCCAGTACTTC.

The CDR3 DNA sequence: TGTGCCAGCAGTATGTGGACTAGCGGGGGATCTCTCGAGCAGTACTTC. Its translation: CASSMWTSGGSLEQYF. V and J are TRBV28 and TRBJ2-7, with 13 bases matching TRBD2. Germline-derived CDR1 and CDR2 are MDHEN and SYDVKM. This CDR3 comprises 16 residues. Trimming cost V 5 bases and J 6 bases; bases outside gene matches: 10.

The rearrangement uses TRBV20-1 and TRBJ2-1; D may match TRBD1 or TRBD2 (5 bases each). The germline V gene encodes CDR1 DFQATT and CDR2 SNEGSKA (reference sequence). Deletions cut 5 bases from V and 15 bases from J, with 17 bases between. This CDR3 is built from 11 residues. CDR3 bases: TGCAGTGCTGGGGCGGACTCAAGTTTGTTCTTC. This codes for CSAGADSSLFF.

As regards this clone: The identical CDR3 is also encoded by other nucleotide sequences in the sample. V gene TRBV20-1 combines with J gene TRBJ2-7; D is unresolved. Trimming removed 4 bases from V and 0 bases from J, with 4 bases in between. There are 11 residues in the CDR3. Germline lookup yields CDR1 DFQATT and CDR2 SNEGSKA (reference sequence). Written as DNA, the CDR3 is TGCAGTGCTAAGAGCTCCTACGAGCAGTACTTC. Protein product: CSAKSSYEQYF.

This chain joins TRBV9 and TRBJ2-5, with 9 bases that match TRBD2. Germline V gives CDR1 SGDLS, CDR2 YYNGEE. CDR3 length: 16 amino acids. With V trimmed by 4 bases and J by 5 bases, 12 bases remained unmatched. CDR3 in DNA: TGTGCCAGCAGCCAGACTAGGGCGGGAGGGCCGGAGACCCAGTACTTC. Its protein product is CASSQTRAGGPETQYF.

CDR3 sequence (DNA): TGCAGCGTTGAACGGGGTAGCTCCTACGAGCAGTACTTC. This codes for CSVERGSSYEQYF. This chain connects TRBV29-1 to TRBJ2-7; D is perhaps TRBD2 (5 bases). This CDR3 spans 13 amino acids. The germline V gene has CDR1 SQVTM and CDR2 ANQGSEA. V was clipped by 2 bases and J by 0 bases, with 8 bases between them.

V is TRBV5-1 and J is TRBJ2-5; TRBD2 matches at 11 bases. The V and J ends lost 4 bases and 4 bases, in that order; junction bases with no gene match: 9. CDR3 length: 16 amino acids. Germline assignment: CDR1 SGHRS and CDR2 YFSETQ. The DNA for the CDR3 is TGCGCCAGCAGCACTGGCGGGCTAGCGGGAGGAGAGACCCAGTACTTC. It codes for CASSTGGLAGGETQYF.

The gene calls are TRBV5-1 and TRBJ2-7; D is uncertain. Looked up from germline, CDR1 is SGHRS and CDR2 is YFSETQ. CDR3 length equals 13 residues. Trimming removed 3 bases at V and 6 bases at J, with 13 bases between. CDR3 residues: CASSSLRTGEQYF. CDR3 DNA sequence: TGCGCCAGCAGCTCCCTTCGAACTGGCGAGCAGTACTTC.

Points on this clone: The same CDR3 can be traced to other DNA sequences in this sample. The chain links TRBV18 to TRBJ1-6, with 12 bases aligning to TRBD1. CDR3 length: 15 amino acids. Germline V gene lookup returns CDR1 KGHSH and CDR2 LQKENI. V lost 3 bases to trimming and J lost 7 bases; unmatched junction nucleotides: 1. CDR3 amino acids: CASSPGTGGNSPLHF. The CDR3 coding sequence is TGTGCCAGCTCACCCGGGACAGGGGGCAATTCACCCCTCCACTTT.

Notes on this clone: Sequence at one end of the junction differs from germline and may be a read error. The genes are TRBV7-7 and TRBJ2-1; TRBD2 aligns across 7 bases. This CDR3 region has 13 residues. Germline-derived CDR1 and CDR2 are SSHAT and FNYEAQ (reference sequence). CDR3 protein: CASSTGLFNEQFF. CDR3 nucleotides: TGTGCTAGCAGCACGGGACTATTCAATGAGCAGTTCTTC.

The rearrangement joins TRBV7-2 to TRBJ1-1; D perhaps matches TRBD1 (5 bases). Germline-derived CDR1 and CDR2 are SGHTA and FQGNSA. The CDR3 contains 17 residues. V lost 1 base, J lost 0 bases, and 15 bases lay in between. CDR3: CASSLGVGGWMNTEAFF. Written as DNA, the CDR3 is TGTGCCAGCAGCTTAGGGGTCGGGGGGTGGATGAACACTGAAGCTTTCTTT. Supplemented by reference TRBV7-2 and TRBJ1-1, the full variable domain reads GAGVSQSPSNKVTEKGKDVELRCDPISGHTALYWYRQSLGQGLEFLIYFQGNSAPDKSGLPSDRFSAERTGGSVSTLTIQRTQQEDSAVYLCASSLGVGGWMNTEAFFGQGTRLTVV.